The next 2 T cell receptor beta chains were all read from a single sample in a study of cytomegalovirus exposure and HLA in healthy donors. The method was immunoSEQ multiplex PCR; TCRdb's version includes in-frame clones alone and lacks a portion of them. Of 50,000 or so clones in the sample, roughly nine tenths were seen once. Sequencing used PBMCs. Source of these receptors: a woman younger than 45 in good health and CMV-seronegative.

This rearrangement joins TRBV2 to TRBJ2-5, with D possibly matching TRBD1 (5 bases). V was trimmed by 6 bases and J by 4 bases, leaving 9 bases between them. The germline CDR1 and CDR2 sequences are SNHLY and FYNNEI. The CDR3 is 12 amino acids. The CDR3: CASRTEPETQYF. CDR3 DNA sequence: TGTGCCAGCAGGACAGAGCCAGAGACCCAGTACTTC.

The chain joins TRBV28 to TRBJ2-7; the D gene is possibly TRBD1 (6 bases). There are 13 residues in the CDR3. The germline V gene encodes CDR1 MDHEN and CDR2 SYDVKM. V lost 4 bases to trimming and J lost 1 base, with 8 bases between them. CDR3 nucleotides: TGTGCCAGCAGTTGGACAGAATCCTACGAGCAGTACTTC. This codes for CASSWTESYEQYF.